This entry features one T cell receptor (beta chain) sequence. The antigen is undetermined. The method was immunoSEQ multiplex PCR; TCRdb's version includes in-frame clones alone and lacks a portion of them. The sample records 10,000 or so clones, around 93% being singletons. The data were taken from a study of graft-versus-host responses after intestinal transplantation. At the level of the study: Isolated intestinal, liver-intestinal, or multivisceral transplants had been given to the recipients. Every recipient had anti-thymocyte globulin induction and roughly three years of tacrolimus plus steroids.

The CDR3 covers 15 residues. Germline CDR1 SNHLY, CDR2 FYNNEI. V was trimmed by 7 bases and J by 7 bases, leaving 17 bases between them. Study results and caveats: An association linked early post-transplant HvG declines with peak circulating GvH clone levels. Among recipient marrow samples, GvH clones were found; some appeared first in ileum or blood.

This material consisted of PBMCs, taken approximately 40 days after intestinal transplantation. The rearrangement uses TRBV2 and TRBJ1-6; possibly TRBD1 for D (5 bases). The TCR sequence derives from a human patient who received an intestinal transplant, so some T cells may come from the graft donor. CDR3 region: CASTYSGTENSPLHF. The CDR3 DNA follows: TGTGCCAGCACGTACTCCGGGACGGAGAATTCACCCCTCCACTTT.